A selection of T cell receptor beta chains follows, all from one sample in a study of blood T cell repertoires in COVID-19. TCRdb's copy holds only in-frame clones and misses some; the assay was immunoSEQ multiplex PCR. The data hold roughly 440,000 clones, with around 88% observed a single time. The source material was peripheral blood. The receptors were sampled from a woman aged 45-59 years with COVID-19, enrolled during active disease. Both conserved end residues are trimmed from each CDR3. D genes are given only for firm matches. Not all rows give a size; the values are once, few, many and, for expanded clones, a class.

CDR3 | D | size | J | V
ASSPTGDPSYEQY | . | . | TRBJ2-7 | TRBV11-1
ASTLTGGNEQF | TRBD1 | . | TRBJ2-1 | TRBV2
ASSLKTGPLEYEQY | . | . | TRBJ2-7 | TRBV7-2
ASSRLAGQGDTQY | TRBD2 | . | TRBJ2-3 | TRBV6-5
AWAWTGGTGELF | TRBD1 | . | TRBJ2-2 | TRBV30
ASSYSEGSYGYT | . | . | TRBJ1-2 | TRBV6-6
ASSQGGLAGAAGAEQF | TRBD2 | . | TRBJ2-1 | TRBV3-1/TRBV3-2
ASSPTGGPDTDTQY | TRBD2 | . | TRBJ2-3 | TRBV3-1/TRBV3-2
ASSIGQGAATGELF | TRBD1 | . | TRBJ2-2 | TRBV5-1
ASSRTLGTGKPQH | TRBD1 | few | TRBJ1-5 | TRBV6-2/TRBV6-3
ASSSLEASETQY | . | . | TRBJ2-5 | TRBV5-1
ASSESAASGVGVTGELF | TRBD2 | . | TRBJ2-2 | TRBV10-1
SASLGLANTEAF | . | . | TRBJ1-1 | TRBV29-1
ASSPGFSGEKLF | . | . | TRBJ1-4 | TRBV13
ASGRGGGLAQY | . | . | TRBJ2-5 | TRBV12-5
ASSSPALLRQNEQF | . | . | TRBJ2-1 | TRBV27
ASSFASTGVLF | TRBD1 | . | TRBJ1-4 | TRBV7-9
ASSRGQGDFYGYT | TRBD1 | once | TRBJ1-2 | TRBV5-1
ASSDTGSPLH | . | . | TRBJ1-6 | TRBV2
ASSPGLAGGNSYEQY | TRBD2 | . | TRBJ2-7 | TRBV7-8
AWSVNRGISGYT | TRBD1 | once | TRBJ1-2 | TRBV30
ASSLGLPYEQY | . | . | TRBJ2-7 | TRBV12-3/TRBV12-4
ASSQGQVRGYT | TRBD1 | . | TRBJ1-2 | TRBV28
ASSPVTSGPRTQY | TRBD2 | few | TRBJ2-5 | TRBV4-1
ASARQGNTEAF | TRBD1 | . | TRBJ1-1 | TRBV18
ASSLSDMNSPLH | . | . | TRBJ1-6 | TRBV6-5
ASRTGQNIQY | . | . | TRBJ2-4 | TRBV19